The 29 T cell receptor beta chains presented below share a single source sample, sequenced in a study of control samples from healthy donors and cancer patients. TCRdb's copy holds only in-frame clones and misses some; the assay was immunoSEQ multiplex PCR. Among around 94,000 clones listed, about 91% were seen once. The sample taken for sequencing was blood. Source of these receptors: a young woman in good health.

The chain recombines TRBV28 with TRBJ2-5; no definite D call. CDR1 and CDR2 from the germline V gene are MDHEN and SYDVKM. The V end was cut by 7 bases, the J end by 5 bases, with 8 bases between. The CDR3 extends over 11 amino acids. CDR3 sequence: CASTLAETQYF. The CDR3 nucleotides are TGTGCCAGCACCCTCGCGGAGACCCAGTACTTC.

The V and J genes are TRBV2 and TRBJ1-2, with D perhaps matching TRBD1 (5 bases). This CDR3 has 15 amino acids. Trimming removed 8 bases from V and 1 base from J, with 17 bases in between. The germline CDR1 and CDR2 sequences are SNHLY and FYNNEI. This chain's CDR3 is CASPEARVINYGYTF. CDR3 in DNA: TGTGCCAGCCCCGAGGCCAGGGTTATTAACTATGGCTACACCTTC. Drawing the rest from reference TRBV2 and TRBJ1-2, the complete variable domain is EPEVTQTPSHQVTQMGQEVILRCVPISNHLYFYWYRQILGQKVEFLVSFYNNEISEKSEIFDDQFSVERPDGSNFTLKIRSTKLEDSAMYFCASPEARVINYGYTFGSGTRLTVV.

The V and J genes are TRBV4-3 and TRBJ2-4; unclear D gene. Germline CDR1 LGHNA, CDR2 YSLEER. Trimming pared 4 bases from V and 0 bases from J, leaving 10 bases between. The CDR3 is made up of 15 amino acids. DNA for the CDR3: TGCGCCAGCAGCCCCATGGCCCTAGCCAAAAACATTCAGTACTTC. It specifies CASSPMALAKNIQYF.

The V and J genes are TRBV10-1 and TRBJ2-1; weak D call: TRBD1 (6 bases). CDR3 length equals 14 residues. Germline lookup yields CDR1 WNHNN and CDR2 SYGVQD (reference sequence). Trimming removed 6 bases at V and 7 bases at J, with 16 bases between. The CDR3 protein is CASSRDTKTNEQFF. The CDR3, as DNA: TGCGCCAGCAGCCGGGACACAAAAACTAATGAGCAGTTCTTC.

This rearrangement joins TRBV19 to TRBJ2-2; unclear D gene. From germline, CDR1 is LNHDA and CDR2 SQIVND (reference sequence). The CDR3 runs 13 residues. Between the trimmed V and J ends, which lost 5 bases and 2 bases, there was a span of 6 bases. CDR3 in DNA: TGTGCCAGTAGTTGGGCCAACACCGGGGAGCTGTTTTTT. Translating gives CASSWANTGELFF.

The chain carries TRBV4-1 and TRBJ2-3; TRBD2 might be the D (6 bases). This CDR3 region has 16 residues. Deletions cut 0 bases from V and 2 bases from J, with 12 bases between. Germline lookup yields CDR1 MGHRA and CDR2 YSYEKL. The CDR3 sequence: CASSQDRAGITDTQYF. The CDR3 DNA is TGCGCCAGCAGCCAAGATAGGGCGGGAATCACAGATACGCAGTATTTT.

This sequence joins TRBV7-9 and TRBJ2-2; D call uncertain. Per the germline V gene, CDR1 is SEHNR and CDR2 is FQNEAQ (reference sequence). This CDR3 comprises 11 residues. V lost 2 bases and J lost 7, with 2 bases in between. CDR3 loop: CASSLFGELFF. CDR3 DNA: TGTGCCAGCAGCTTATTCGGGGAGCTGTTTTTT.

This clone was detected a few times. The chain is built from TRBV3-1 (or the pseudogene TRBV3-2) and TRBJ2-7; D not resolved. Germline V lookup: CDR1 LGHDT, CDR2 YNNKEL (reference sequence). This CDR3 region has 10 residues. Trimming took off 8 bases at V and 3 bases at J, with 5 bases between the two ends. The CDR3 spells CASGVYEQYF. The CDR3 DNA is TGTGCCAGCGGAGTCTACGAGCAGTACTTC.

This clone came up once. The gene calls are TRBV5-1 and TRBJ2-2; D is unclear. This CDR3 is built from 17 residues. CDR1 and CDR2 from the germline V gene are SGHRS and YFSETQ. Trimming stripped 0 bases from V and 0 bases from J, with 12 bases between. CDR3 protein: CASSLDVIGSNTGELFF. The CDR3 bases are TGCGCCAGCAGCTTGGACGTCATCGGATCGAACACCGGGGAGCTGTTTTTT.

This sequence joins TRBV5-4 and TRBJ2-3; D unclear. Deletions cut 4 bases from V and 1 base from J, with 7 bases between. CDR1 and CDR2 (germline): SGHNT, YYREEE (reference sequence). CDR3 length equals 13 residues. CDR3 sequence reads: CASSTEGTDTQYF. The CDR3, as DNA: TGTGCCAGCAGCACAGAAGGCACAGATACGCAGTATTTT.

The chain combines TRBV6-2 or TRBV6-3 with TRBJ2-2; 7 bases fit TRBD1. The CDR3 covers 16 residues. Germline lookup yields CDR1 MNHEY and CDR2 SVGEGT. V lost 2 bases, J lost 1 base, and 4 bases stayed unmatched. CDR3 DNA sequence: TGTGCCAGCAGTTACCCAGGGGGAATGAACACCGGGGAGCTGTTTTTT. It yields the protein CASSYPGGMNTGELFF.

The rearrangement uses TRBV5-8 and TRBJ1-1; 7 nucleotides line up with TRBD1. This CDR3 region has 14 residues. The germline CDR1 and CDR2 sequences are SGHTS and YDEGEE. The V gene end was trimmed by 6 bases and the J gene end by 5 bases; junction bases not matched to a gene: 10. CDR3 amino acids: CASTRDSPLTEAFF. In nucleotides, the CDR3 is TGTGCCAGCACCCGGGACAGCCCGCTGACTGAAGCTTTCTTT.

V usage is TRBV28 and J usage is TRBJ1-1, with a weak D call TRBD1 (5 bases). The germline gives CDR1 MDHEN, CDR2 SYDVKM. The CDR3 covers 15 residues. The V gene lost 1 base and the J gene lost 3 bases, with 12 bases spanning the gap. The CDR3 DNA reads TGTGCCAGCAGTTTATTTTACAGGCAGGACACTGAAGCTTTCTTT. Residues: CASSLFYRQDTEAFF.

J is TRBJ1-3 and V is TRBV9; TRBD1 might be the D (6 bases). Between the trimmed V and J ends, which lost 0 bases and 0 bases, there was a span of 25 bases. From germline, CDR1 is SGDLS and CDR2 YYNGEE. The CDR3 loop spans 21 amino acids. For the CDR3, the DNA is TGTGCCAGCAGCGTAGAAACCGGGCAGGGGAGGTTCTACGACTCTGGAAACACCATATATTTT. It translates to CASSVETGQGRFYDSGNTIYF.

The V and J genes are TRBV19 and TRBJ1-1; tentative D call: TRBD1 (5 bases). The CDR3 runs to 15 residues. Germline V gives CDR1 LNHDA, CDR2 SQIVND (reference sequence). Trimming left V 0 bases short and J 7 bases short, with 15 bases between. CDR3 sequence (DNA): TGTGCCAGTAGTATAGAATTCCGCTTGGGGCTTGAAGCTTTCTTT. As protein: CASSIEFRLGLEAFF.

V and J are TRBV6-6 and TRBJ2-5; possibly TRBD2 for D (7 bases). V shed 2 bases and J shed 5 bases, with 18 bases lying between them. Germline assignment: CDR1 MNHNY and CDR2 SVGAGI (reference sequence). The CDR3 length is 16 residues. CDR3 nucleotide sequence: TGTGCCAGCAGTTACGACTCCTGGGGGGGCCAGGAGACCCAGTACTTC. This gives the protein CASSYDSWGGQETQYF.

The rearrangement joins TRBV5-6 to TRBJ2-7; D is ambiguous. CDR1 is SGHDT, CDR2 YYEEEE, per germline. The CDR3 runs to 12 residues. V was shortened by 4 bases and J by 7 bases, with 12 bases between the two germline ends. As DNA, the CDR3 is TGTGCCAGCAGCCAAACACAGCGTGAGCAGTACTTC. Its protein product is CASSQTQREQYF.

This chain connects TRBV18 to TRBJ2-5; 10 nucleotides line up with TRBD2. From germline, CDR1 is KGHSH and CDR2 LQKENI. With 3 bases clipped from V and 5 bases from J, the junction kept 6 bases outside the gene matches. The CDR3 is 15 residues long. The CDR3 is CASSPVLAGLETQYF. The CDR3 DNA follows: TGTGCCAGCTCACCGGTACTAGCGGGACTGGAGACCCAGTACTTC.

This sequence joins TRBV29-1 and TRBJ1-5; TRBD1 aligns across 7 bases. The CDR3 has 14 amino acids. The junction had 10 bases not matched to a gene; V was cut back by 6 bases and J by 5 bases. Germline CDR1 and CDR2: SQVTM and ANQGSEA. The CDR3 nucleotides are TGCAGCGTCCTTATCGGGACAGCGGATCAGCCCCAGCATTTT. Translating gives CSVLIGTADQPQHF.

This chain uses TRBV5-5 with TRBJ2-5; D is undetermined. This CDR3 region has 15 residues. The V gene's germline CDR1 is SGHKS and CDR2 YYEKEE (reference sequence). Trimming pared 0 bases from V and 1 base from J, leaving 10 bases between. CDR3 residues: CASSLARASQETQYF. In nucleotides, the CDR3 is TGTGCCAGCAGCTTGGCTCGGGCCTCCCAAGAGACCCAGTACTTC.

The V call is TRBV25-1, the J call TRBJ1-1, with D uncertain. The CDR3 length is 13 residues. With 7 bases removed from V and 2 bases from J, the gap between germline ends came to 11 bases. CDR1 and CDR2 (germline): MGHDK, SYGVNS. In DNA, the CDR3 is TGTGCCAGCACGGGGTGGTCAAACACTGAAGCTTTCTTT. Translated: CASTGWSNTEAFF.

V and J are TRBV12-5 and TRBJ2-1; TRBD2 matches at 11 bases. Germline lookup yields CDR1 LGHNT and CDR2 FRNRAP. The ends lost 1 base at V and 7 bases at J; junction bases unmatched: 12. This CDR3 is 18 amino acids long. CDR3 loop: CASGLASSTSGKSNEQFF. The CDR3 nucleotides read TGTGCTAGTGGTTTGGCCTCCTCGACTAGCGGGAAGTCAAATGAGCAGTTCTTC.

The gene calls are TRBV30 and TRBJ1-1, with no clear D. CDR3 size: 12 residues. Germline CDR1 is GTSNPN and CDR2 is SVGIG (reference sequence). The V and J ends lost 4 bases and 0 bases respectively, with 6 bases between them. The CDR3 nucleotides read TGTGCCTGGACTCCAGTGAACACTGAAGCTTTCTTT. It is translated as CAWTPVNTEAFF.

This rearrangement joins TRBV24-1 to TRBJ2-3, with D unresolved. V was trimmed by 4 bases and J by 6 bases, leaving 13 bases between them. Germline V gene data show CDR1 as KGHDR and CDR2 as SFDVKD. This CDR3 has 14 residues. CDR3 amino acids: CATSEGRSADTQYF. In nucleotides, the CDR3 is TGTGCCACCAGTGAGGGCCGGTCGGCTGATACGCAGTATTTT.

The CDR3 sequence is CASTGGPYNEQFF. The CDR3 DNA reads as TGTGCCAGTACCGGGGGGCCCTACAATGAGCAGTTCTTC. The chain uses TRBV6-5 and TRBJ2-1; D is perhaps TRBD2 (7 bases). This CDR3 has 13 residues. V gave up 9 bases and J gave up 2 bases, with 11 bases separating them. Germline V gene data show CDR1 as MNHEY and CDR2 as SVGAGI.

V gene TRBV19 combines with J gene TRBJ1-2, with a weak D call TRBD1 (6 bases). Germline lookup yields CDR1 LNHDA and CDR2 SQIVND (reference sequence). This CDR3 has 16 amino acids. Trimming cost V 6 bases and J 5 bases, with 22 bases left between them. Written as DNA, the CDR3 is TGTGCCAGTAGGGAGCAGTCTGGACCGAGGGGGTATGGCTACACCTTC. This codes for CASREQSGPRGYGYTF.

The chain couples TRBV27 to TRBJ1-1; perhaps TRBD1 as D (5 bases). This CDR3 has 13 residues. Germline V gene sequence: CDR1 MNHEY, CDR2 SMNVEV (reference sequence). The germline V and J ends were trimmed by 6 bases and 6 bases, with 14 bases remaining between them. The CDR3 loop is CASSPRTQAEAFF. The CDR3 nucleotides are TGTGCCAGCAGCCCTCGGACACAAGCTGAAGCTTTCTTT.

The chain uses TRBV30 and TRBJ1-3; no definite D call. Germline V gives CDR1 GTSNPN, CDR2 SVGIG (reference sequence). Deletions cut 1 base from V and 2 bases from J, with 24 bases between. The CDR3 is 19 amino acids. CDR3 bases: TGTGCCTGGAGTGCTCTTCGGCGAGACGCTCCCCTCACTGGAAACACCATATATTTT. As protein: CAWSALRRDAPLTGNTIYF. Full variable domain (outside the CDR3, taken from reference TRBV30 and TRBJ1-3): SQTIHQWPATLVQPVGSPLSLECTVEGTSNPNLYWYRQAAGRGLQLLFYSVGIGQISSEVPQNLSASRPQDRQFILSSKKLLLSDSGFYLCAWSALRRDAPLTGNTIYFGEGSWLTVV.

The chain uses TRBV5-3 and TRBJ2-2; 10 bases fit TRBD1. TRBV5-3 is annotated as an ORF whose role is uncertain. The CDR3 is 14 amino acids. Trimming took 3 bases from V and 7 from J; bases not matched to a gene: 3. The chain's CDR3 is CARSSTGGLGELFF. The CDR3 DNA reads TGTGCCAGAAGCTCGACAGGGGGCCTCGGGGAGCTGTTTTTT.